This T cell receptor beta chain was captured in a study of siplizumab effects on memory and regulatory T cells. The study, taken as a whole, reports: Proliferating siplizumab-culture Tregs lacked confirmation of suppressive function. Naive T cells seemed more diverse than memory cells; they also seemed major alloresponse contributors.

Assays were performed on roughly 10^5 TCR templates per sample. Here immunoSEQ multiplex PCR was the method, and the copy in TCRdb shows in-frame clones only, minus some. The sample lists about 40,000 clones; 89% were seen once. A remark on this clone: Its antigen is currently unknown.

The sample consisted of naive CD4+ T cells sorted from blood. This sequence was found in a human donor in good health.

The CDR3 coding sequence is TGTGCCAGCAGCTTAACGGGGACTAGCGGGGGACCTTCCTACGAGCAGTACTTC. Translated: CASSLTGTSGGPSYEQYF. J is TRBJ2-7 and V is TRBV7-2, with 14 positions matching TRBD2. The CDR3 runs to 18 residues. After removal of 2 bases from V and 1 base from J, the junction contained 7 bases not matched to a gene. Germline-derived CDR1 and CDR2 are SGHTA and FQGNSA.